Listed below are T cell receptor beta chains from one sample, sequenced in a study of metastatic and nonmetastatic thyroid tumors. TCRdb re-clonotyped the PCR reads through MiXCR. The sample lists around 31,000 clones, about 20% seen once, with about 11% in the top ten. Sequencing input: blood. These TCRs come from a female donor with papillary thyroid cancer or a benign thyroid nodule (not recorded which). Some clones in this sample may be carry-over from other donors' samples. Each CDR3 is given without its conserved first and last residue.

>TRBV20-1|12|TRBJ1-1
SAIPGQANTEAF
>TRBV20-1|10|TRBJ2-5
SANLYQETQY
>TRBV6-1|11|TRBJ2-7
ASRTGDLNEHY
>TRBV5-1|11|TRBJ1-2
ASSLTGDYGYT
>TRBV19|11|TRBJ1-1
ATGATMNTEAF
>TRBV12-3/TRBV12-4|9|TRBJ1-2
ASSWAYGHT
>TRBV5-1|11|TRBJ1-2
ASSLGSGDGYT
>TRBV4-1|13|TRBJ2-3
ASSRTSGGGDTQY
>TRBV20-1|10|TRBJ1-2
SAWDALYGYT
>TRBV28|16|TRBJ2-2
ASSLSGWWDRDAGELF
>TRBV2|12|TRBJ2-1
ASKEGLAGGMQF
>TRBV5-1|13|TRBJ2-3
ASSLLAAARDTQY
>TRBV6-2/TRBV6-3|14|TRBJ2-3
ASRQGLAGGIDTQY
>TRBV6-5|12|TRBJ2-7
ASSYSTGPYEQY
>TRBV7-9|12|TRBJ1-4
ASSLGQYNEKLF
>TRBV6-2/TRBV6-3|13|TRBJ2-7
ASSYGGADWDEQY
>TRBV5-1|12|TRBJ2-1
ASSPHTSYNKQL
>TRBV5-1|14|TRBJ2-7
ASSLERGTGDYEQY
>TRBV7-2|14|TRBJ2-3
ASSSRTSGGFDTQY
>TRBV6-2/TRBV6-3|12|TRBJ2-3
ASSYRQGPDTQY
>TRBV19|11|TRBJ2-5
ASSPGGLETQY
>TRBV5-6|15|TRBJ1-5
ASSAGTGSRSNQPQH
>TRBV19|12|TRBJ1-5
VSSNWGEDHPQH
>TRBV5-1|14|TRBJ2-2
ASSRERLANTGELF
>TRBV6-5|12|TRBJ1-1
ASSYAGAHDEAF
>TRBV2|12|TRBJ1-2
ASIPGHSPSGYT
>TRBV7-9|13|TRBJ2-7
ASSLGTGSSEGQY
>TRBV5-1|14|TRBJ2-1
ASSPGGTGLYNEQF
>TRBV20-1|13|TRBJ2-3
SARWASGSTDTQY
>TRBV6-2/TRBV6-3|11|TRBJ1-2
ASGMTGGYGYT
>TRBV24-1|12|TRBJ1-5
ATSEGTENQPQH
>TRBV4-1|12|TRBJ2-1
ASSLQGALNEQF
>TRBV19|12|TRBJ2-5
ASSPSSGPIAQY
>TRBV7-8|13|.
ASSLEGGEGNEQF
>TRBV4-1|12|TRBJ2-5
ASSRGLFQETQY
>TRBV6-1|9|TRBJ2-1
ASSGGYEQF
>TRBV2|14|TRBJ2-1
ASSDISGGAYNEQF
>TRBV3-1|9|TRBJ2-2
ASSHTGELF
>TRBV4-1|12|TRBJ2-1
ASSQGGNRNEQF
>TRBV6-1|12|TRBJ1-2
ASMIGFARYGHT